This TCR beta chain was captured in a study of T cell repertoires in cytomegalovirus infection. Study-wide background: Indications came from public TCR beta signatures; they pointed to CMV infection and to a matching HLA type.

MiXCR was run by TCRdb on the reads, yielding one entry per CDR3 protein. The sample shows a few hundred thousand distinct CDR3 sequences, roughly 15% of them seen only once. With V trimmed by 2 bases and J by 0 bases, 13 bases remained unmatched. Germline loops: CDR1 MNHNY, CDR2 SVGAGI (reference sequence). The CDR3 sequence is 20 residues long. Broader study findings: Totalled public TCR beta family frequency picked out people who carried CMV plus the relevant HLA. Within the response measured ex vivo, HLA-C-restricted CMV-specific TCR beta clonotypes were dominant.

This clonotype was seen many times. Antigen unknown. The chain carries TRBV6-6 and TRBJ2-2, with 9 bases matching TRBD1. The clonotype originates from a human donor in good health (CMV status not recorded). Some clones in this sample may be carry-over from other donors' samples. Material: PBMCs. CDR3 residues: CASSYPRDREGKTNTGELFF. Written as DNA, the CDR3 is TGTGCCAGCAGTTACCCTAGGGACAGGGAAGGGAAGACGAACACCGGGGAGCTGTTTTTT.